These 5 T cell receptor beta chains were all obtained from the same sample, sequenced in a study of radiotherapy plus CTLA-4 blockade in lung cancer. Profiled with immunoSEQ multiplex PCR; TCRdb holds only in-frame clones, not every one. Of over 70,000 clones listed, roughly 86% are singletons. Here the sequenced sample was peripheral blood, taken from a patient treated with radiotherapy plus ipilimumab. Receptors originate from a human donor with non-small cell lung cancer who had a partial response to radiotherapy plus ipilimumab.

This sequence joins TRBV6-5 and TRBJ2-1; 13 positions agree with TRBD2. CDR1 MNHEY and CDR2 SVGAGI come from the germline V gene. V lost 0 bases and J lost 5; bases outside the gene matches: 1. CDR3 length equals 16 residues. This chain's CDR3 is CASSYSGLAGNNEQFF. DNA for the CDR3: TGTGCCAGCAGTTACTCGGGACTAGCGGGAAACAATGAGCAGTTCTTC.

V is TRBV27 and J is TRBJ2-1; a weak D match, TRBD1 (6 bases). Trimming shortened V by 3 bases and J by 4 bases, and 10 bases separated the two germline ends. The germline CDR1 and CDR2 sequences are MNHEY and SMNVEV (reference sequence). The CDR3 is 14 residues long. CDR3 region: CASSFYGQYNEQFF. The CDR3 DNA sequence: TGTGCCAGCAGTTTTTACGGACAGTACAATGAGCAGTTCTTC.

This clone appeared a single time. This chain connects TRBV11-2 to TRBJ1-4; 8 bases are shared with TRBD1. V was clipped by 5 bases and J by 8 bases; unmatched bases: 10. The CDR3 runs to 15 residues. CDR1 and CDR2 from the germline V gene are SGHAT and FQNNGV. The CDR3 coding sequence is TGTGCCAGCAGCCTCCACAGGGGGGGGAACGAAAAACTGTTTTTT. Translation: CASSLHRGGNEKLFF.

The chain links TRBV4-2 to TRBJ2-1; 11 nucleotides align to TRBD2. The CDR3 spans 15 residues. J was trimmed by 5 bases and V by 3 bases; bases with no gene match: 3. Germline V gives CDR1 LGHNA, CDR2 YNFKEQ. CDR3 sequence reads: CASSQPGLADNEQFF. The CDR3 DNA sequence: TGTGCCAGCAGCCAGCCGGGACTAGCGGACAATGAGCAGTTCTTC.

The V gene is TRBV5-1, the J gene TRBJ2-7, with 10 bases that match TRBD2. The CDR3 spans 17 residues. V was pared by 4 bases and J by 3 bases, with 13 bases of the junction left unmatched. Germline values: CDR1 SGHRS, CDR2 YFSETQ. The CDR3 sequence is CASSPGLAPRNNYEQYF. CDR3 in DNA: TGCGCCAGCAGCCCGGGACTAGCGCCACGAAACAACTACGAGCAGTACTTC.